This T cell receptor (beta chain) is drawn from a study of shared clonotypes between healthy human individuals. V dropped 5 bases and J dropped 6 bases, with 11 bases sitting between them. The CDR3 has 13 residues. Germline V gene data show CDR1 as PRHDT and CDR2 as FYEKMQ (reference sequence). It was CD45RO-negative cells, positively selected for CCR7, that made up naive CD8 cells, with terminally differentiated effector memory CD45RA+ cells excluded. The method was immunoSEQ multiplex PCR; TCRdb's version includes in-frame clones alone and lacks a portion of them. This table has about 1,800,000 clones, about 95% appearing once.

The chain employs TRBV13 and TRBJ2-1, with a weak D call TRBD2 (5 bases). This TCR derives from a man aged 18-30 years in good health. Sequenced: naive CD8+ T cells sorted from blood. The CDR3 sequence: CASSAGWSNEQFF. CDR3 in DNA: TGTGCCAGCAGCGCGGGTTGGAGCAATGAGCAGTTCTTC.